Presented here are 10 T cell receptor beta chains from one specimen sequenced in a study of blood T cell repertoires in COVID-19. Clones were read by immunoSEQ multiplex PCR, and TCRdb kept only the in-frame ones, dropping some. The data hold roughly 450,000 clones, with around 90% observed a single time. Sequencing was done on a sample of PBMCs or T cells enriched from blood (not recorded which). The receptors shown here come from a young man who had recovered from COVID-19.

This rearrangement joins TRBV3-1 (or the pseudogene TRBV3-2) to TRBJ1-5, with D possibly being TRBD1 (6 bases). Trimming cost V 2 bases and J 0 bases, with 14 bases left between them. The CDR3 sequence is 17 residues long. CDR1 and CDR2 (germline): LGHDT, YNNKEL (reference sequence). The CDR3 DNA sequence: TGTGCCAGCAGCCAAACAGGGATAGGGTATAGCAATCAGCCCCAGCATTTT. Its protein product is CASSQTGIGYSNQPQHF.

V and J are TRBV7-6 and TRBJ2-5; 10 bases line up with TRBD2. The V gene's germline CDR1 is SGHVS and CDR2 FNYEAQ. CDR3 size: 15 residues. The junction had 6 bases not matched to a gene; V was cut back by 2 bases and J by 6 bases. CDR3 loop: CASSLSPSGSQTQYF. The CDR3, as DNA: TGTGCCAGCAGCTTATCGCCTAGCGGGAGTCAGACCCAGTACTTC.

As regards this clone: Other DNA sequences within the sample encode an identical CDR3. This chain uses TRBV9 with TRBJ2-1; a weak D match, TRBD2 (5 bases). With 0 bases removed from V and 4 bases from J, the gap between germline ends came to 11 bases. Per the germline V gene, CDR1 is SGDLS and CDR2 is YYNGEE. The CDR3 length is 15 residues. The CDR3 spells CASSVEGRSYNEQFF. The CDR3 DNA is TGTGCCAGCAGCGTAGAAGGGAGATCATACAATGAGCAGTTCTTC.

The J gene is TRBJ1-1, the V gene TRBV9; D is undetermined. V lost 0 bases and J 1 base, leaving 10 bases between the germline ends. Germline V gene data show CDR1 as SGDLS and CDR2 as YYNGEE. CDR3 length equals 15 residues. The CDR3 DNA sequence: TGTGCCAGCAGCGTAGGGCTCCGCGGGAACACTGAAGCTTTCTTT. This sequence encodes CASSVGLRGNTEAFF.

The chain employs TRBV7-3 and TRBJ1-6, with 7 bases aligning to TRBD1. The CDR3 covers 14 residues. Germline CDR1 reads SGHTA; CDR2 reads FQGTGA. V was clipped by 3 bases and J by 7 bases; unmatched bases: 3. The CDR3 loop is CASSLTGYNSPLHF. The CDR3 DNA follows: TGTGCCAGCAGCTTGACAGGGTACAATTCACCCCTCCACTTT.

This sequence joins TRBV19 and TRBJ1-2; D is perhaps TRBD1 (5 bases). Germline V gene data show CDR1 as LNHDA and CDR2 as SQIVND (reference sequence). The CDR3 runs to 14 residues. The V end was cut by 3 bases, the J end by 3 bases, with 11 bases between. This chain's CDR3 is CASSISGADYGYTF. Written as DNA, the CDR3 is TGTGCCAGTAGTATCTCTGGGGCGGACTATGGCTACACCTTC.

This rearrangement joins TRBV2 to TRBJ1-4, with a weak D call TRBD1 (5 bases). This CDR3 contains 16 residues. V lost 3 bases to trimming and J lost 5 bases, with 16 bases between them. Germline CDR1 and CDR2: SNHLY and FYNNEI. CDR3 amino acids: CASSDLPGRANEKLFF. CDR3 DNA: TGTGCCAGCAGTGACCTTCCCGGCAGGGCAAATGAAAAACTGTTTTTT.

The rearrangement joins TRBV27 to TRBJ1-2; TRBD1 is a possible D gene (6 bases). Germline CDR1 reads MNHEY; CDR2 reads SMNVEV (reference sequence). This CDR3 comprises 14 residues. V was cut by 3 bases and J by 8 bases, with 16 bases left in between. CDR3 in amino acids: CASSFYRDSGGYTF. DNA for the CDR3: TGTGCCAGCAGTTTCTACAGGGATAGCGGGGGCTACACCTTC.

About this clone itself: The sample contains more than one DNA sequence encoding this CDR3. The chain recombines TRBV27 with TRBJ1-5, with D maybe TRBD1 (6 bases). Germline CDR1 is MNHEY and CDR2 is SMNVEV (reference sequence). V dropped 3 bases and J dropped 4 bases, with 7 bases sitting between them. This CDR3 has 13 amino acids. CDR3 DNA: TGTGCCAGCAGTTTTAGGGGGAATCAGCCCCAGCATTTT. Amino acids: CASSFRGNQPQHF.

The rearrangement uses TRBV7-9 and TRBJ1-6, with 8 bases fitting TRBD1. With 4 bases clipped from V and 4 bases from J, the junction kept 6 bases outside the gene matches. CDR1 is SEHNR and CDR2 is FQNEAQ in the germline V gene (reference sequence). There are 16 residues in the CDR3. CDR3 region: CASSWQGAQYNSPLHF. CDR3 DNA sequence: TGTGCCAGCAGCTGGCAGGGGGCGCAATATAATTCACCCCTCCACTTT.